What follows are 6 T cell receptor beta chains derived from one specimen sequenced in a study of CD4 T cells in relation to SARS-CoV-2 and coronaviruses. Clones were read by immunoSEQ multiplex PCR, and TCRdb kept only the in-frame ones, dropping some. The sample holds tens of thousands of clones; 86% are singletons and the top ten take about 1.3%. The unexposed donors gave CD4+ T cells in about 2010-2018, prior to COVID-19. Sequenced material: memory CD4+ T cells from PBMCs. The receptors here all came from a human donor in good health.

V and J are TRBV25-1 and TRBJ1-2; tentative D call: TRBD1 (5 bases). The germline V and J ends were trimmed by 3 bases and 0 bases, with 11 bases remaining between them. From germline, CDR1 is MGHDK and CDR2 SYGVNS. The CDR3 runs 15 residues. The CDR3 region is CASSDDRGANYGYTF. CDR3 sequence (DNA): TGTGCCAGCAGTGATGATAGGGGAGCTAACTATGGCTACACCTTC.

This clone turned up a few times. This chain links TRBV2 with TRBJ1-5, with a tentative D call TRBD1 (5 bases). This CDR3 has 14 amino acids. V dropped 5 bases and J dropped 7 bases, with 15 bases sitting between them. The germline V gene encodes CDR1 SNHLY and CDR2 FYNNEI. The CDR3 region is CASSTRTDMQPQHF. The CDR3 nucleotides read TGTGCCAGCAGTACTAGAACGGACATGCAGCCCCAGCATTTT.

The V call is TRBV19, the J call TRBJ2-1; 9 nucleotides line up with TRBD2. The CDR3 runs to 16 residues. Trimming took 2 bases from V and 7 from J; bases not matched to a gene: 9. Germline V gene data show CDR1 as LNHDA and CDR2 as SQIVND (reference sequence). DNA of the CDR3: TGTGCCAGTAGTATACTAGCAGCGGGAGGAGTTAATGAGCAGTTCTTC. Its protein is CASSILAAGGVNEQFF.

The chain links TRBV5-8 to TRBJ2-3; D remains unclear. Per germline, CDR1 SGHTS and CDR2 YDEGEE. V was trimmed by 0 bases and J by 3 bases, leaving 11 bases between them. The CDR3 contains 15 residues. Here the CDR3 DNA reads TGTGCCAGCAGCTTGGGCAGTTACTCTACAGATACGCAGTATTTT. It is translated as CASSLGSYSTDTQYF.

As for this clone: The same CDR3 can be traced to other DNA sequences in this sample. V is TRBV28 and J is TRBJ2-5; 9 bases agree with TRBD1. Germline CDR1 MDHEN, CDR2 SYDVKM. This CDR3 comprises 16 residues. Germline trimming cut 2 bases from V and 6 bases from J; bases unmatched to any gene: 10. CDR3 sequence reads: CASSLPPGQGLKTQYF. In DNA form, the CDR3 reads TGTGCCAGCAGTTTACCTCCGGGACAGGGTTTAAAGACCCAGTACTTC.

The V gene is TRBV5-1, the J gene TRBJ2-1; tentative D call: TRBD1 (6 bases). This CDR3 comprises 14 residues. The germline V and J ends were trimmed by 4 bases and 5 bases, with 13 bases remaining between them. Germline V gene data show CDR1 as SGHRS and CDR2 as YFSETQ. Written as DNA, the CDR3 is TGCGCCAGCAGCCAACTGACAGGAAACAATGAGCAGTTCTTC. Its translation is CASSQLTGNNEQFF.